The sequence of this TCR beta chain was determined in a study of T cell changes during pregnancy in multiple sclerosis. The J segment lost 5 bases and the V segment lost 3 bases, leaving 4 bases of the junction unmatched. The CDR3 runs to 13 residues. CDR1 and CDR2 (germline): MNHEY, SMNVEV (reference sequence). The repertoire was sequenced with immunoSEQ multiplex PCR; TCRdb's copy has only in-frame clones and lacks some. The data hold just under 50,000 clones, with about 89% observed a single time. This receptor was taken from a female donor with multiple sclerosis, enrolled in a pregnancy study. Sequences were derived from CD8+ T cells from peripheral blood mononuclear cells, sampled after pregnancy. V is TRBV27 and J is TRBJ2-7; 7 nucleotides line up with TRBD2. DNA of the CDR3: TGTGCCAGCAGTTTCGCGGGGGTGGACGAGCAGTACTTC. Encoded protein: CASSFAGVDEQYF.